One and the same sample provided the 17 T cell receptor beta chains below, sequenced in a study of T-cell reconstitution after alpha-beta-depleted transplantation in children. Researchers prepared the TCRbeta library using unique molecular identifiers, the study reports. TCRdb processed the PCR reads anew with MiXCR; each CDR3 protein has one entry. The sample yields roughly 300,000 distinct CDR3 sequences, about 9.4% seen once. The sample was PBMCs from the stem cell graft donor, taken from the stem cell graft. These receptors were taken from a human donor who donated a stem cell graft to a child with acute lymphoblastic leukemia.

This clonotype showed up just a few times. The junction shows a germline mismatch at one end, possibly a read error. This sequence joins TRBV9 and TRBJ2-6; tentative D call: TRBD1 (5 bases). Germline CDR1 is SGDLS and CDR2 is YYNGEE. This CDR3 comprises 16 residues. The CDR3 reads CASSVDPLSGANGLTF. CDR3 in DNA: TGTGCCAGCAGCGTGGACCCTCTTAGTGGGGCCAACGGCCTGACTTTC.

This clonotype turned up a few times. The chain carries TRBV5-1 and TRBJ2-1; 11 positions match TRBD2. This CDR3 is built from 17 residues. Germline V gene lookup returns CDR1 SGHRS and CDR2 YFSETQ. J gave up 2 bases and V 6 bases, and 10 bases lay outside the gene matches. The CDR3 here is CASTGTSGLHTYNEQFF. The CDR3, as DNA: TGCGCCAGCACCGGGACTAGCGGTCTACACACCTACAATGAGCAGTTCTTC.

On this clonotype: Because the CDR3's place on the DNA is in doubt, the DNA is left out and the CDR3 is given as listed by TCRdb. The chain links TRBV20-1 to TRBJ2-1; the table's D call, TRBD2, was not checked against the DNA. Termini included, the CDR3 measures 17 amino acids. CDR1 DFQATT and CDR2 SNEGSKA come from the germline V gene (reference sequence). The CDR3: CSAQVWPRPSPSDEQFF.

This clonotype appeared a few times. This chain joins TRBV7-6 and TRBJ2-5; 8 nucleotides agree with TRBD1. CDR3 length equals 16 residues. Germline CDR1 SGHVS, CDR2 FNYEAQ. The V and J ends lost 5 bases and 5 bases, in that order; junction bases with no gene match: 13. CDR3: CASSASPGQVQETQYF. CDR3 sequence (DNA): TGTGCCAGCAGCGCCTCCCCGGGACAGGTTCAGGAGACCCAGTACTTC. The full variable domain, its missing parts supplied by reference TRBV7-6 and TRBJ2-5, is GAGVSQSPRYKVTKRGQDVALRCDPISGHVSLYWYRQALGQGPEFLTYFNYEAQQDKSGLPNDRFSAERPEGSISTLTIQRTEQRDSAMYRCASSASPGQVQETQYFGPGTRLLVL.

The chain has TRBV29-1 and TRBJ2-6, with D possibly TRBD1 on 6 matching bases. The ends were cut back, 4 bases at V and 0 bases at J, with 16 bases in the middle. Germline V gene lookup returns CDR1 SQVTM and CDR2 ANQGSEA. The CDR3 covers 17 residues. This chain's CDR3 is CSVVSQGLVSGANVLTF. The CDR3 DNA sequence: TGCAGCGTTGTCAGTCAGGGGCTTGTCTCTGGGGCCAACGTCCTGACTTTC.

This chain links TRBV7-9 with TRBJ2-7; perhaps TRBD2 as D (6 bases). Trimming left V 6 bases short and J 5 bases short, with 17 bases between. Germline CDR1 is SEHNR and CDR2 is FQNEAQ (reference sequence). This CDR3 is 14 amino acids long. CDR3 nucleotide sequence: TGTGCCAGCAGTCGGGACTCCCCATCGGACGAGCAGTACTTC. It codes for CASSRDSPSDEQYF.

The chain links TRBV13 to TRBJ2-7; TRBD2 matches 14 bases. CDR3 size: 22 residues. The junction had 24 bases not matched to a gene; V was cut back by 5 bases and J by 3 bases. Germline V gene lookup returns CDR1 PRHDT and CDR2 FYEKMQ (reference sequence). CDR3 in DNA: TGTGCCAGCAGCACCGCCGGGACTAGCGGGAGCCTTCACAACGAGTTCCGCTACGAGCAGTACTTC. Protein: CASSTAGTSGSLHNEFRYEQYF. The full variable domain, its missing parts supplied by reference TRBV13 and TRBJ2-7, is AAGVIQSPRHLIKEKRETATLKCYPIPRHDTVYWYQQGPGQDPQFLISFYEKMQSDKGSIPDRFSAQQFSDYHSELNMSSLELGDSALYFCASSTAGTSGSLHNEFRYEQYFGPGTRLTVT.

This chain uses TRBV3-1 with TRBJ1-1; 9 bases agree with TRBD1. The V gene's germline CDR1 is LGHDT and CDR2 YNNKEL (reference sequence). V lost 6 bases, J lost 6 bases, and 5 bases stayed unmatched. This CDR3 is 13 amino acids long. The CDR3 DNA follows: TGTGCCAGCAGACAGGGGGCTAGGGCTGAAGCTTTCTTT. Translated: CASRQGARAEAFF. The whole variable domain, filled in from reference TRBV3-1 and TRBJ1-1, reads DTAVSQTPKYLVTQMGNDKSIKCEQNLGHDTMYWYKQDSKKFLKIMFSYNNKELIINETVPNRFSPKSPDKAHLNLHINSLELGDSAVYFCASRQGARAEAFFGQGTRLTVV.

This clonotype was counted only a few times. This chain connects TRBV12-3 or TRBV12-4 to TRBJ1-4; TRBD1 aligns across 8 bases. The CDR3 is 17 amino acids. After removal of 2 bases from V and 2 bases from J, the junction contained 7 bases not matched to a gene. CDR3: CASSLFGQGATNEKLFF. Here the CDR3 DNA reads TGTGCCAGCAGTTTATTTGGACAGGGAGCGACTAATGAAAAACTGTTTTTT.

Only a few counts were recorded for this clonotype. The chain employs TRBV5-5 and TRBJ1-5; possibly TRBD1 for D (5 bases). V lost 5 bases and J lost 0, with 15 bases in between. CDR1 is SGHKS and CDR2 is YYEKEE in the germline V gene (reference sequence). CDR3 length: 16 residues. The CDR3 loop is CASSPEAGVSNQPQHF. The CDR3 DNA reads as TGTGCCAGCAGTCCGGAGGCGGGGGTTAGCAATCAGCCCCAGCATTTT.

The rearrangement links TRBV6-4 to TRBJ2-1; D ambiguous. CDR1 is MRHNA, CDR2 SNTAGT, per germline. The CDR3 covers 16 residues. Trimming shortened V by 5 bases and J by 2 bases, and 16 bases separated the two germline ends. CDR3: CASSLSPVFPYNEQFF. Here the CDR3 DNA reads TGTGCCAGCAGTCTCAGCCCCGTCTTCCCCTACAATGAGCAGTTCTTC.

The chain carries TRBV29-1 and TRBJ2-7; TRBD1 might be the D (5 bases). CDR3 length: 13 residues. CDR1 and CDR2 from the germline V gene are SQVTM and ANQGSEA. Trimming left V 3 bases short and J 3 bases short, with 12 bases between. CDR3 coding DNA: TGCAGCGTTGACCCAGGGATTGGCTACGAGCAGTACTTC. Amino acids: CSVDPGIGYEQYF.

This clonotype was counted a few times. The chain combines TRBV10-3 with TRBJ2-1; 10 bases fit TRBD2. Trimming cost V 6 bases and J 6 bases; bases outside gene matches: 8. The germline CDR1 and CDR2 sequences are ENHRY and SYGVKD. The CDR3 extends over 15 amino acids. CDR3 residues: CAISVLAGEANEQFF. The CDR3 nucleotides are TGTGCCATCAGCGTTCTAGCGGGAGAGGCCAATGAGCAGTTCTTC.

This clonotype was recorded a few times. The chain carries TRBV9 and TRBJ1-1; tentatively, D is TRBD1 (6 bases). CDR3 length equals 14 residues. Germline V lookup: CDR1 SGDLS, CDR2 YYNGEE. Trimming cost V 3 bases and J 0 bases, with 9 bases left between them. The CDR3 DNA follows: TGTGCCAGCAGCGCCGGACAGCTGAACACTGAAGCTTTCTTT. This gives the protein CASSAGQLNTEAFF. The entire variable domain, with the rest obtained from reference TRBV9 and TRBJ1-1, is as follows: DSGVTQTPKHLITATGQRVTLRCSPRSGDLSVYWYQQSLDQGLQFLIQYYNGEERAKGNILERFSAQQFPDLHSELNLSSLELGDSALYFCASSAGQLNTEAFFGQGTRLTVV.

This clonotype was counted at least ten times. The V gene is TRBV5-1, the J gene TRBJ1-1; D is possibly TRBD1 (5 bases). CDR1 and CDR2 from the germline V gene are SGHRS and YFSETQ. The CDR3 runs 15 residues. Trimming left V 1 base short and J 7 bases short, with 17 bases between. This chain's CDR3 is CASSLTPDTVGEAFF. The CDR3 DNA reads TGCGCCAGCAGCTTGACCCCGGACACGGTGGGTGAAGCTTTCTTT.

This clonotype occurred a few times. This chain links TRBV20-1 with TRBJ1-5; the match to TRBD1 covers 8 bases. The germline gives CDR1 DFQATT, CDR2 SNEGSKA (reference sequence). V shed 7 bases, J shed 7 bases, and the junction held 12 bases outside the gene matches. CDR3 length equals 14 residues. This chain's CDR3 is CSVPTFRGRQPQHF. The CDR3 DNA sequence: TGCAGTGTCCCGACTTTCAGGGGGCGGCAGCCCCAGCATTTT.

This clonotype was observed many times. The V gene is TRBV5-1, the J gene TRBJ2-1; a weak D match, TRBD1 (5 bases). The CDR3 is 14 amino acids. Germline CDR1 is SGHRS and CDR2 is YFSETQ. V was clipped by 6 bases and J by 6 bases, with 16 bases between them. The CDR3 bases are TGCGCCAGCACAGAGTATGGGGCTATCAATGAGCAGTTCTTC. Protein product: CASTEYGAINEQFF.